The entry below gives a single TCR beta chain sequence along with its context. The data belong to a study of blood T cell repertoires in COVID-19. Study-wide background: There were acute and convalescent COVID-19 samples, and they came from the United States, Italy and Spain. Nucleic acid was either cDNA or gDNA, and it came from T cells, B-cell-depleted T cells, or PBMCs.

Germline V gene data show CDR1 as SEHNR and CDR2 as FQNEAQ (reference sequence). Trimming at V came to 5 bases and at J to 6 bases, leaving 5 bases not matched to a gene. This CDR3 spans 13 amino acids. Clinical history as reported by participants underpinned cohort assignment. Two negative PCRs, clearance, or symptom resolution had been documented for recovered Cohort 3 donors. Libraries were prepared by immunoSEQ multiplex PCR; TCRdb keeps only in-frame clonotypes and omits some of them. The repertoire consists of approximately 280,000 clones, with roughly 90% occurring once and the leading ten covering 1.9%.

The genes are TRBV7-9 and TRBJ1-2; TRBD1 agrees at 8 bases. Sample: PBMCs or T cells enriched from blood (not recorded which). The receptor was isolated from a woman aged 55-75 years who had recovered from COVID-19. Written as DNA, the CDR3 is TGTGCCAGCAGCCTAGACAGGGGAGATGGCTACACCTTC. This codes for CASSLDRGDGYTF.